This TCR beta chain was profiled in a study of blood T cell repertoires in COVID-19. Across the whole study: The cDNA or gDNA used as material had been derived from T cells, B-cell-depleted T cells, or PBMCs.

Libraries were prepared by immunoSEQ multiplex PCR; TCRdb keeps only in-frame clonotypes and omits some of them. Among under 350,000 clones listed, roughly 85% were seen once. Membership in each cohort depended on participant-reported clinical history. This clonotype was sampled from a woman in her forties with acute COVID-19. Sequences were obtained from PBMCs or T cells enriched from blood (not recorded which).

This CDR3 is CASSFVSGYNQPQHF. The CDR3, as DNA: TGTGCCAGCAGTTTTGTGTCAGGTTACAATCAGCCCCAGCATTTT. The V and J genes are TRBV27 and TRBJ1-5; D is ambiguous. The CDR3 loop spans 15 amino acids. V shed 3 bases and J shed 3 bases, with 12 bases lying between them. The germline V gene has CDR1 MNHEY and CDR2 SMNVEV (reference sequence).